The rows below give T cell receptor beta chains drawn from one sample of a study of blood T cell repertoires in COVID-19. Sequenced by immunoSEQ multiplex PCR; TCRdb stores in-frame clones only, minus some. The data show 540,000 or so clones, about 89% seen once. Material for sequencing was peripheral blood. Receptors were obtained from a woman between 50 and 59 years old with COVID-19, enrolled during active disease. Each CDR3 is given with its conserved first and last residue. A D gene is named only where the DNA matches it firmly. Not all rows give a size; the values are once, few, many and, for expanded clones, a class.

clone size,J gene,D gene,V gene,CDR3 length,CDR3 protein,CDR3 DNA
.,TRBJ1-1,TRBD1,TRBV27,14,CASIVRTGGSEAFF,TGTGCCAGCATCGTCAGGACAGGCGGATCTGAAGCTTTCTTT
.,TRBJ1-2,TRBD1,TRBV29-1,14,CSVEEGTGMGGYTF,TGCAGCGTTGAAGAGGGGACAGGGATGGGTGGCTACACCTTC
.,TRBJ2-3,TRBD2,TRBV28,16,CASSLRASGVADTQYF,TGTGCCAGCAGTTTAAGGGCTAGCGGGGTAGCAGATACGCAGTATTTT
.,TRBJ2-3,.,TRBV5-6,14,CASSRDFDTDTQYF,TGTGCCAGCAGTCGGGACTTTGACACAGATACGCAGTATTTT
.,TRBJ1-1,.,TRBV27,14,CASRNSGRGTEAFF,TGTGCCAGCAGGAACAGTGGGCGGGGTACTGAAGCTTTCTTT
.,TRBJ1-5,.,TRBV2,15,CASSPDRYSNQPQHF,TGTGCCAGCAGTCCCGACAGATATAGCAATCAGCCCCAGCATTTT
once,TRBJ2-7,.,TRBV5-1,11,CASSYSFEQYF,TGCGCCAGCAGCTATAGTTTCGAGCAGTACTTC
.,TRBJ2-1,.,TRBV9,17,CASSADPTSTGSNEQFF,TGTGCCAGCAGCGCCGACCCGACCTCCACGGGATCCAATGAGCAGTTCTTC
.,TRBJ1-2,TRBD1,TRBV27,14,CASTSGTGNYGYTF,TGTGCCAGCACTTCCGGGACAGGAAACTATGGCTACACCTTC
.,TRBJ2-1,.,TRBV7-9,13,CASSLVEPEEQFF,TGTGCCAGCAGCTTAGTGGAGCCCGAGGAGCAGTTCTTC
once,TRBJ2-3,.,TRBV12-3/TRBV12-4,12,CASSPRTDTQYF,TGTGCCAGCAGTCCGAGGACAGATACGCAGTATTTT
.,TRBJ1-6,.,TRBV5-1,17,CASSLAVQSSGNSPLHF,TGCGCCAGCAGCTTGGCCGTGCAGTCGTCAGGGAATTCACCCCTCCACTTT
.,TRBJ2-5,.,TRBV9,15,CASSVVPDFQETQYF,TGTGCCAGCAGCGTAGTTCCAGACTTCCAAGAGACCCAGTACTTC
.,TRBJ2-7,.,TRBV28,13,CASSLQGRDEQYF,TGTGCCAGCAGTTTGCAGGGGAGAGACGAGCAGTACTTC
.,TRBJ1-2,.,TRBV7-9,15,CASSLARQDSYGYTF,TGTGCCAGCAGCTTAGCTAGACAGGACTCCTATGGCTACACCTTC
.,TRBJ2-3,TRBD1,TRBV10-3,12,CAATDRGDTQYF,TGTGCCGCGACAGACAGGGGAGATACGCAGTATTTT
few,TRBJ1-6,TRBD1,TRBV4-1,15,CASSPREGGQSPLHF,TGCGCCAGCAGCCCGCGAGAAGGGGGCCAATCACCCCTCCACTTT
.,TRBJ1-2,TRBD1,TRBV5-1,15,CASSLGGQGLSGYTF,TGCGCCAGCAGCTTGGGGGGACAGGGGTTGTCGGGCTACACCTTC